These 3 T cell receptor beta chains share one sample of origin, sequenced in a study of PD-1 blockade in classical Hodgkin lymphoma. Time point of the sample: cycle 4 day 1 (C4D1), after five to seven weeks of nivolumab. Every patient experienced relapse after autologous stem cell transplantation, and brentuximab vedotin exposure varied. Thawed PBMCs were the source of CD4+ T cells, purified by magnetic negative selection. This table comes from immunoSEQ multiplex PCR, and its TCRdb copy is limited to in-frame clones, with some not included. The sample has tens of thousands of clones; roughly 80% are singletons. The starting material was CD4+ T cells from blood, obtained before the fourth cycle of nivolumab. The receptors come from a human donor with classical Hodgkin lymphoma.

The chain joins TRBV7-8 to TRBJ2-2; 7 bases align to TRBD1. Germline V lookup: CDR1 SGHVS, CDR2 FQNEAQ. J lost 0 bases, V lost 4 bases, and 5 bases had no gene match. This CDR3 is built from 16 residues. The CDR3 sequence: CASSSPDRANTGELFF. CDR3 in DNA: TGTGCCAGCAGCTCACCTGACAGGGCGAACACCGGGGAGCTGTTTTTT.

Written as DNA, the CDR3 is TGTGCCTGGAGAGGGTCGACTTGGCCCCCGCGACTCGGAGGGGCCGGTGATACGCAGTATTTT. This sequence encodes CAWRGSTWPPRLGGAGDTQYF. The V gene is TRBV30, the J gene TRBJ2-3, with D possibly TRBD2 on 6 matching bases. Per germline, CDR1 GTSNPN and CDR2 SVGIG (reference sequence). This CDR3 spans 21 amino acids. Trimming removed 3 bases from V and 6 bases from J, with 37 bases in between.

J is TRBJ1-1 and V is TRBV15; TRBD1 might be the D (5 bases). CDR1 and CDR2 from the germline V gene are LNHNV and YYDKDF (reference sequence). Trimming left V 0 bases short and J 1 base short, with 18 bases between. This CDR3 is 18 amino acids long. The CDR3 region has the DNA TGTGCCACCAGCAGAGACCTACCCCTTCGCAGGGAGAACACTGAAGCTTTCTTT. Protein sequence: CATSRDLPLRRENTEAFF.